Below, 5 T cell receptor beta chains from the same sample are listed, as sequenced in a study of T cell responses to AZD1222 COVID-19 vaccine. The table came from immunoSEQ multiplex PCR; TCRdb's copy has only in-frame clones and leaves some out. The sample has roughly 100,000 clones, about 88% seen once. The specimen comprised peripheral blood, sampled on day 0 of AZD1222 vaccination. The receptors were gathered from an adult in good health.

The rearrangement joins TRBV9 to TRBJ1-4; tentative D call: TRBD1 (6 bases). CDR3 size: 15 residues. With 1 base removed from V and 3 bases from J, the gap between germline ends came to 10 bases. Germline V CDR1 and CDR2: SGDLS, YYNGEE. The CDR3 sequence is CASSVLAGANEKLFF. The CDR3 coding sequence is TGTGCCAGCAGCGTATTGGCAGGGGCTAATGAAAAACTGTTTTTT.

The CDR3 here is CASSPGQGNYGYTF. The CDR3 DNA reads as TGTGCCAGCTCCCCGGGACAGGGGAACTATGGCTACACCTTC. The gene calls are TRBV18 and TRBJ1-2, with 10 positions matching TRBD1. Germline loops: CDR1 KGHSH, CDR2 LQKENI. V gave up 6 bases and J gave up 2 bases; unmatched junction bases: 3. The CDR3 totals 14 residues.

This clone was seen a few times. Written as DNA, the CDR3 is TGTGCCAGCAGTTTCTTTGCCGGGGCTGGGGCCAACGTCCTGACTTTC. Encoded protein: CASSFFAGAGANVLTF. The chain employs TRBV27 and TRBJ2-6, with D possibly matching TRBD2 (5 bases). Trimming removed 3 bases from V and 2 bases from J, with 11 bases in between. Germline CDR1 is MNHEY and CDR2 is SMNVEV (reference sequence). This CDR3 is 16 amino acids long.

This chain uses TRBV6-1 with TRBJ1-1; D possibly corresponds to TRBD1 (5 bases). The CDR3 consists of 14 residues. Trimming removed 6 bases at V and 0 bases at J, with 11 bases between. The germline V gene encodes CDR1 MNHNS and CDR2 SASEGT. In DNA form, the CDR3 reads TGTGCCAGCAGGTCCGGGACGGTGAACACTGAAGCTTTCTTT. Protein: CASRSGTVNTEAFF.

The chain uses TRBV20-1 and TRBJ2-5; possibly TRBD1 for D (6 bases). V was clipped by 3 bases and J by 2 bases, with 16 bases between them. CDR3 length: 15 residues. Per germline, CDR1 DFQATT and CDR2 SNEGSKA (reference sequence). CDR3 DNA: TGCAGTGCTAGTCCCCCCGGACAGTTGCAAGAGACCCAGTACTTC. Encoded protein: CSASPPGQLQETQYF.